The TCR beta chain under discussion was sequenced for a study of cytomegalovirus exposure and HLA in healthy donors (dated by TCRdb to about 2017). Describing the broader study: An earlier analysis of 587 of the donors reported 250 to 350 Gb of sequence data and around 120 million unique TCR beta sequences obtained from about 170 million T cells. About 320 gigabases of sequencing data and around 87 million unique TCR sequences were included in an early release covering roughly 600 HLA-typed donors. Of the roughly 390 genotyped donors, 81% were placed in the genetic ancestry cluster associated with self-reported Caucasian donors. The study aimed to test whether signatures of past pathogen exposure could be identified by cataloging public T cell receptors. The study profiled the T cell repertoires of under 850 subjects by immunosequencing and related them to cytomegalovirus serostatus. A separate validation cohort of approximately 130 different subjects was used in addition to the roughly 670-subject first cohort. To predict cytomegalovirus infection status, the study combined high-throughput TCR immunosequencing, statistical association of individual TCRs with disease status, and machine learning. To study patterns of TCR occurrence, a later analysis re-analyzed previously published TCR beta repertoires from around 700 donors and added high-resolution HLA genotyping. In the later analysis, no new phenotypic data were used to find candidate immune exposures; instead, reliance was placed on TCR beta sequences and their occurrence across donors. To decide whether each TCR beta V gene segment behaved as functional or pseudogenic, an earlier analysis of fewer than 750 of the donors relied on high-throughput TCR beta sequencing. Donor age, sex, ethnicity and CMV serostatus were collected together with the repertoire data. In a later genetic analysis, genome-wide SNP genotypes for about three fifths of the roughly 670 donors were used, and that subset was treated as a discovery cohort. All discovery cohort repertoires had been generated on a single sequencing platform. Both class I and class II loci were covered by HLA typing, at four-digit resolution. Typing coverage varied by locus: roughly 620-640 donors for A, B, C, DRB1 and DQB1; approximately 560 for DQA1; about 590 for DPA1; roughly 450 for DPB1. Roughly 5 DR-DQ haplotypes were handled as single units for association and clustering because linkage in the cohort was strong. On average, 235,054 unique TCR beta nucleotide sequences were sequenced per donor among 398 genotyped donors of the cohort, with roughly 18% of those sequences being non-productive. What the research found in general, with its limitations: Because HLA typing was unavailable for some donors at each locus, only the typed subset was used in association tests. The 87-base-pair reads could not distinguish some IMGT-functional V segments, including TRBV6-2 and TRBV6-3, so those segments were excluded. It was suggested by the authors that the approach could potentially be generalized to other disease states and immunological phenotypes. A later analysis found that most CMV-associated TCR beta chains appeared HLA-restricted, with HLA associations seemingly driven largely by CMV exposure. A cluster of highly shared sequence variants was judged likely to represent a technical artifact of the sequencing pipeline. In both the original and validation cohorts, the classifier was reported to diagnose cytomegalovirus status with high specificity and sensitivity. According to a later genetic analysis, donors in an Asian-associated ancestry cluster had fewer N-insertions in productive TCRs than the roughly 670-donor mean. An association between a missense DCLRE1C variant and V-gene and J-gene trimming of TCR beta chains was found in a later genetic analysis and replicated in an independent cohort. In an earlier analysis of approximately 590 of the donors, most TCR beta V segments appeared in productive rearrangements about 87% or about 30% of the time, broadly matching IMGT annotations. In vitro tests confirmed that three of the cytomegalovirus-associated TCR beta chains recognize cytomegalovirus antigens. According to a later analysis, TCR association rates differed among HLA loci, with DRB1 alleles showing the most associated TCRs and HLA-C alleles showing the fewest. A further reported finding was that TCR beta sequences accurately predicted the HLA-A and HLA-B alleles for most subjects in the first cohort. In a later analysis, HLA-associated TCR beta chains were found to be more clonally expanded and to have lower generation probabilities than equally common non-associated chains. Sequencing depth was assumed to be roughly uniform across donors in the presence/absence analyses, though that assumption may not hold. CMV serostatus was the only immune exposure information available for the cohort. The study gave a list of about 170 TCR beta chains associated with cytomegalovirus. Most TCR sequences were seen in very few donors, while some public TCRs were found in many individuals. About 15 rarely observed V segments, including chromosome 9 orphons, were excluded from the earlier analysis of about 500 of the donors because counts were too low. Specific HLA alleles were associated with roughly 16,000 TCR beta sequences at a false discovery rate of 0.05 in a later analysis. A later analysis reported that several top co-occurrence clusters appeared linked to parvovirus B19, influenza, CMV and Epstein-Barr virus. When HLA alleles, especially DR and DQ, strongly co-occurred, attributing TCR associations to individual alleles was difficult. Linkage disequilibrium might explain the correlated functional status among segregating V segments, but an unknown experimental factor could not be excluded. In this cohort, only TCR beta chains were sequenced, and detectable features were limited by the absence of alpha or paired-chain data.

The cohort consisted of 666 healthy bone marrow donors. At the time of sampling, every cohort member was nominally healthy, though immune exposures that went unrecorded were likely present. The donor was CMV seronegative and belonged to the group of 352 seronegative cohort members. Every donor gave a peripheral blood sample, and the peripheral blood mononuclear cells from that sample were used for TCR beta sequencing. Genomic DNA was extracted from the blood cell samples with the Qiagen DNeasy Blood Extraction Kit. Libraries came from the immunoSEQ multiplex PCR assay. A mixture of 60 forward primers for TCR Vbeta segments and 13 reverse primers for TCR Jbeta segments was used in the multiplex PCR. Amplification of the CDR3 region of rearranged TCR beta genes was performed with a multiplex PCR assay on genomic DNA. On the Illumina HiSeq System, the amplified TCR beta libraries were sequenced as 87-base-pair reads. The study's processing was this. In a later analysis, 70 million to 95 million unique TCR beta chains were counted across the approximately 670 repertoires, and about 10 million of these chains were shared by at least two donors. Raw reads were error-corrected and collapsed into unique sequences with a nearest-neighbor algorithm that merged closely related sequences to remove PCR and sequencing errors. Alignment of CDR3 sequences to IMGT reference sequences was used to assign V, D and J gene segments. Each retained sequence needed at least a six-nucleotide match to both a V gene segment and a J gene segment. A rearrangement counted as productive if the CDR3 had no stop codons and remained in frame with V and J, and every other rearrangement counted as non-productive. CDR3 was defined by IMGT convention, running from the second conserved V-encoded cysteine to the conserved J-encoded phenylalanine. In an earlier analysis of more than 550 of the donors, sequences lacking an unambiguous match to a single V gene segment were excluded. An earlier analysis of a few hundred of the donors called V segments functional above 56.7% productive rearrangements and segregating when the between-donor standard deviation exceeded 5%. To diagnose cytomegalovirus status from the catalog of TCR beta chain sequences, a statistical classification framework was built. A later analysis assigned V and J genes by comparing TCR nucleotide sequences with IMGT/GENE-DB human TR gene sequences. Using the TCRdist pipeline, a later analysis assigned CDR3 sequences along with most-parsimonious VDJ recombination scenarios. In a later analysis, each TCR beta chain was defined by its CDR3 amino acid sequence together with its V-gene family, and reads without a unique V-gene family were excluded. As a way to deal with suspected cross-contamination and a sequencing artifact, a later analysis dropped 500 to 700 nucleotide sequences that were highly shared and had low generation probability. In a later analysis, a clonal expansion index for each public chain was calculated from normalized within-repertoire ranks of inferred template counts. Generation probabilities in a later analysis came from a VDJ recombination model fitted to out-of-frame rearrangements, and those results were checked against IGoR. A later analysis scored TCR-TCR, TCR-HLA and TCR-CMV co-occurrence with hypergeometric tests, applying a repertoire-size bias correction to TCR pairs. In a later analysis, false discovery rates were estimated by permuting HLA or CMV assignments 20 times. A later analysis grouped co-occurring TCRs with DBSCAN, adding TCRdist sequence similarity when clustering within HLA-allele-positive subsets. Repertoires with fewer than 30,000 or more than 120,000 public chains were left out of co-occurrence clustering, as were about 5 repertoires with anomalous nucleotide sharing. The source is immuneACCESS, and TCRdb retained only in-frame sequences with V and J called. Part of the clones is not carried over; for the studies checked, unresolved V genes explain less than half of this, and the remainder is unexplained. V and J calls and clone size are copied from that table; D and trimming were computed from the DNA. The sample includes 85,000 to 90,000 clones, with 75% to 90% observed a single time. The ten largest clones capture under 2.5% of the sample.

With respect to this clone: There is no known antigen for this receptor. Qualities for individual bases were not recorded, and no much larger clone is one base off.

Looking up the germline V gene (reference sequence) yields CDR1 MNHEY and CDR2 SMNVEV. The CDR3, from cysteine to phenylalanine, totals 15 residues. Only CDR3 DNA remains: 45 bases, in frame from the first base. The junction shows trimming of 5 bases on V and 2 bases on J, and the gene matches do not reach 8 bases of it. Sequencing input: PBMCs. The chain employs TRBV27 and TRBJ2-7; 8 central nucleotides agree with TRBD2. The clonotype originates from a young man in good health and CMV-seronegative. CDR3 protein: CASSPGLAQTYEQYF. The base sequence is TGTGCCAGCAGTCCCGGACTAGCTCAGACCTACGAGCAGTACTTC.